The present T cell receptor (beta chain) was sequenced within a study of early T cells in non-severe SARS-CoV-2 infection. This clonotype was detected only a few times. The V gene lost 3 bases and the J gene lost 2 bases, with 12 bases spanning the gap. The length of the CDR3 is 14 residues. Germline V CDR1 and CDR2: SQVTM, ANQGSEA. Molecules of cDNA were individually given unique molecular identifiers that were attached to them. TCRdb passed the 5' RACE reads through MiXCR, listing each CDR3 protein once. The sample yields about 92,000 distinct CDR3 sequences, approximately 15% seen once. Sequencing was carried out using whole blood. The chain couples TRBV29-1 to TRBJ2-3; either TRBD1 or TRBD2 may fit D (5 bases each). This receptor was obtained from an adult who was a healthcare worker with PCR-confirmed SARS-CoV-2 infection or an uninfected control (not recorded which). CDR3 DNA: TGCAGCGTTGACTCCGGGACCCTCACAGATACGCAGTATTTT. It specifies CSVDSGTLTDTQYF.